This passage covers 21 T cell receptor beta chains from one sample sequenced in a study of blood T cell repertoires in COVID-19. Repertoires were generated with immunoSEQ multiplex PCR, while TCRdb's copy carries only in-frame clones and drops some. The sample yields about 250,000 clones, about four fifths seen once. Source material: peripheral blood. The receptors stem from a man older than 75 with acute or convalescent COVID-19.

The chain carries TRBV5-1 and TRBJ2-5, with 8 bases fitting TRBD1. The germline CDR1 and CDR2 sequences are SGHRS and YFSETQ. The CDR3 covers 14 residues. Trimming at V came to 1 base and at J to 3 bases, leaving 2 bases not matched to a gene. CDR3 in DNA: TGCGCCAGCAGCTTGTCGACAGGGGAAGAGACCCAGTACTTC. Its translation is CASSLSTGEETQYF.

This clone occurred once. The chain uses TRBV27 and TRBJ2-7; 8 positions agree with TRBD1. The trim removed 6 bases at V and 4 bases at J, leaving 5 bases unmatched. CDR1 MNHEY and CDR2 SMNVEV come from the germline V gene (reference sequence). CDR3 length: 13 amino acids. The CDR3: CASRGTGLYEQYF. DNA of the CDR3: TGTGCCAGCAGGGGGACAGGCTTATACGAGCAGTACTTC.

The chain employs TRBV7-3 and TRBJ2-3; possibly TRBD1 for D (6 bases). Germline loops: CDR1 SGHTA, CDR2 FQGTGA. CDR3 length: 15 residues. V lost 2 bases and J 2 bases, leaving 11 bases between the germline ends. The CDR3 region has the DNA TGTGCCAGCAGCTTAGTACAGGGTTCCACAGATACGCAGTATTTT. Residues: CASSLVQGSTDTQYF.

Notes on this clone: The sample has other DNA sequences that encode this CDR3 too. V gene TRBV3-1 (or the pseudogene TRBV3-2) combines with J gene TRBJ1-5; D gene ambiguous. The CDR3 is 16 residues long. Trimming left V 0 bases short and J 1 base short, with 10 bases between. The germline V gene has CDR1 LGHDT and CDR2 YNNKEL (reference sequence). The CDR3 here is CASSQDRPGSNQPQHF. The DNA of the CDR3 is TGTGCCAGCAGCCAAGACAGGCCAGGCAGCAATCAGCCCCAGCATTTT.

The V gene is TRBV19, the J gene TRBJ1-4; D is undetermined. Deletions cut 1 base from V and 5 bases from J, with 23 bases between. Germline-derived CDR1 and CDR2 are LNHDA and SQIVND (reference sequence). The CDR3 totals 19 residues. The CDR3 reads CASSIALRSARPQNEKLFF. For the CDR3, the DNA is TGTGCCAGTAGTATAGCCTTACGGAGTGCGAGACCGCAGAATGAAAAACTGTTTTTT.

The chain carries TRBV5-1 and TRBJ1-5; TRBD1 agrees at 8 bases. Germline assignment: CDR1 SGHRS and CDR2 YFSETQ. V was clipped by 0 bases and J by 1 base; unmatched bases: 9. The CDR3 spans 18 residues. DNA for the CDR3: TGCGCCAGCAGCTTGGTCCCCAGGGGGCTCAGCAGCAATCAGCCCCAGCATTTT. It codes for CASSLVPRGLSSNQPQHF.

This chain connects TRBV6-5 to TRBJ2-7; 14 bases fit TRBD2. The germline V gene encodes CDR1 MNHEY and CDR2 SVGAGI. V was clipped by 5 bases and J by 5 bases; unmatched bases: 5. This CDR3 comprises 15 residues. The CDR3, as DNA: TGTGCCAGCAGTACCGGACTAGCGGGAGGTCACGAGCAGTACTTC. This sequence encodes CASSTGLAGGHEQYF.

This clone was seen a handful of times. The V gene is TRBV5-1, the J gene TRBJ2-5; TRBD2 agrees at 15 bases. From germline, CDR1 is SGHRS and CDR2 YFSETQ. V lost 3 bases, J lost 4 bases, and 10 bases stayed unmatched. CDR3 length equals 18 residues. Written as DNA, the CDR3 is TGCGCCAGCAGCTCCGATGGACTAGCGGGAGGGCCGGCAGAGACCCAGTACTTC. This codes for CASSSDGLAGGPAETQYF.

The chain recombines TRBV30 with TRBJ1-5; D gene ambiguous. Germline CDR1 GTSNPN, CDR2 SVGIG (reference sequence). The CDR3 is 13 residues long. V lost 2 bases to trimming and J lost 3 bases, with 8 bases between them. The CDR3 sequence: CAWSPQNNQPQHF. The CDR3 DNA reads TGTGCCTGGAGTCCCCAGAACAATCAGCCCCAGCATTTT. The full variable domain, completed using reference TRBV30 and TRBJ1-5, is SQTIHQWPATLVQPVGSPLSLECTVEGTSNPNLYWYRQAAGRGLQLLFYSVGIGQISSEVPQNLSASRPQDRQFILSSKKLLLSDSGFYLCAWSPQNNQPQHFGDGTRLSIL.

This sequence joins TRBV6-1 and TRBJ2-5; 8 nucleotides match TRBD2. CDR1 is MNHNS and CDR2 is SASEGT in the germline V gene. The CDR3 sequence is 17 residues long. J was trimmed by 2 bases and V by 0 bases; bases with no gene match: 8. The DNA for the CDR3 is TGTGCCAGCAGTGAAGCCGCGCGGGGGGCCCTACAAGAGACCCAGTACTTC. Translation gives CASSEAARGALQETQYF.

V usage is TRBV23-1 and J usage is TRBJ2-3, with TRBD1 as a possible D gene (7 bases). TRBV23-1 is an ORF; its function is uncertain. The CDR3 covers 14 residues. V lost 8 bases to trimming and J lost 3 bases, with 15 bases between them. In DNA form, the CDR3 reads TGCGCCAGCCACCAGGGGGGTCGGACAGATACGCAGTATTTT. This translates into CASHQGGRTDTQYF.

V is TRBV30 and J is TRBJ2-3; D is unclear. Trimming cost V 1 base and J 0 bases, with 2 bases left between them. The CDR3 covers 12 residues. CDR1 and CDR2 (germline): GTSNPN, SVGIG (reference sequence). The CDR3 sequence is CAWSASTDTQYF. In DNA form, the CDR3 reads TGTGCCTGGAGTGCGAGCACAGATACGCAGTATTTT.

This rearrangement joins TRBV5-1 to TRBJ2-2, with TRBD1 matching 10 bases. J lost 4 bases, V lost 3 bases, and 0 bases had no gene match. Germline CDR1 and CDR2: SGHRS and YFSETQ. CDR3 length: 14 amino acids. CDR3 residues: CASSWTGGTGELFF. The CDR3, as DNA: TGCGCCAGCAGCTGGACAGGGGGCACCGGGGAGCTGTTTTTT.

The chain couples TRBV10-1 to TRBJ2-3; D may be TRBD1 (5 bases). Per germline, CDR1 WNHNN and CDR2 SYGVQD (reference sequence). V was shortened by 8 bases and J by 0 bases, with 12 bases between the two germline ends. CDR3 size: 14 residues. The CDR3, as DNA: TGCGCCAGCGCTGGGGCAGTTAGCACAGATACGCAGTATTTT. Protein: CASAGAVSTDTQYF.

This chain links TRBV28 with TRBJ2-7, with TRBD2 identical over 7 bases. The CDR3 covers 16 residues. The junction had 9 bases not matched to a gene; V was cut back by 2 bases and J by 2 bases. Germline V lookup: CDR1 MDHEN, CDR2 SYDVKM. The CDR3 DNA reads TGTGCCAGCAGTTTAAGGGTGGCGGGAGAGGCCTACGAGCAGTACTTC. Amino acids: CASSLRVAGEAYEQYF.

This clone has more than one count but fewer than ten. The rearrangement links TRBV7-9 to TRBJ1-2; no definite D call. The CDR3 extends over 12 amino acids. Trimming removed 5 bases at V and 8 bases at J, with 12 bases between. Germline values: CDR1 SEHNR, CDR2 FQNEAQ (reference sequence). The CDR3 region is CASSPGAGGYTF. The CDR3 DNA reads as TGTGCCAGCAGCCCAGGAGCGGGGGGCTACACCTTC.

The gene calls are TRBV27 and TRBJ1-1, with TRBD1 matching over 9 bases. In germline, CDR1 is MNHEY, CDR2 SMNVEV (reference sequence). This CDR3 has 17 residues. The V gene end was trimmed by 4 bases and the J gene end by 6 bases; junction bases not matched to a gene: 15. CDR3 DNA sequence: TGTGCCAGCAGTTCCGGAGGACAGGGGACACCGGGCGCTGAAGCTTTCTTT. Translated: CASSSGGQGTPGAEAFF.

DNA of the CDR3: TGTGCCAGCAGTGAAGGAAGGGGCGTAGGCAATCAGCCCCAGCATTTT. Amino acids: CASSEGRGVGNQPQHF. V usage is TRBV6-1 and J usage is TRBJ1-5; tentatively, D is TRBD1 (5 bases). Trimming left V 1 base short and J 2 bases short, with 12 bases between. Germline CDR1 reads MNHNS; CDR2 reads SASEGT. This CDR3 region has 16 residues.

The gene calls are TRBV18 and TRBJ1-4, with 8 bases aligning to TRBD1. Germline values: CDR1 KGHSH, CDR2 LQKENI. CDR3 length equals 14 residues. The junction had 1 base not matched to a gene; V was cut back by 4 bases and J by 3 bases. In nucleotides, the CDR3 is TGTGCCAGCTCACTGGGACAGGCTAATGAAAAACTGTTTTTT. This encodes CASSLGQANEKLFF.

The V gene is TRBV27, the J gene TRBJ1-6, with no clear D. The CDR3 covers 12 residues. From germline, CDR1 is MNHEY and CDR2 SMNVEV (reference sequence). V was pared by 3 bases and J by 8 bases, with 5 bases between. CDR3 in DNA: TGTGCCAGCAGTTTCGGGGATTCACCCCTCCACTTT. Translating gives CASSFGDSPLHF.

This clone showed up just a few times. V usage is TRBV3-1 (or the pseudogene TRBV3-2) and J usage is TRBJ2-5; a possible D gene is TRBD2 (6 bases). Germline values: CDR1 LGHDT, CDR2 YNNKEL (reference sequence). The CDR3 totals 14 residues. The V end lost 4 bases, the J end lost 2 bases, and 11 bases lay between the germline ends. The CDR3 is CASSRLAGQETQYF. DNA for the CDR3: TGTGCCAGCAGCCGACTTGCGGGACAAGAGACCCAGTACTTC.